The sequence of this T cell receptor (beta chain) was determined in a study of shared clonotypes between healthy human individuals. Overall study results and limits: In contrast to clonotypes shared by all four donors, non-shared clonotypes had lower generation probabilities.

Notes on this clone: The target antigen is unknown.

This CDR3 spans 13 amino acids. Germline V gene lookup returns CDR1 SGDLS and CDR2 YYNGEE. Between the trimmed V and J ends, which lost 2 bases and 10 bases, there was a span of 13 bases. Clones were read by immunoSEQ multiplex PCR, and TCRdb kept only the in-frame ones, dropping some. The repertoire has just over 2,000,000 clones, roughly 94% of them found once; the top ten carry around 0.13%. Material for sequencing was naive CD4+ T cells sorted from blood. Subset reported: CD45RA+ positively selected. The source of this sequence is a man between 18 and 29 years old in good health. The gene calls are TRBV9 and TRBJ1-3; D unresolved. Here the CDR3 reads CASSVSGEGTIYF. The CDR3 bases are TGTGCCAGCAGCGTTTCGGGAGAAGGTACCATATATTTT.